This TCR beta chain appears in the sequencing data of a study of identical twins. Study results and limitations: Where out-of-frame alpha sequences were twin-shared, they showed excess low generation probability.

Germline CDR1 and CDR2: SQVTM and ANQGSEA. V was pared by 5 bases and J by 2 bases, with 13 bases between. The CDR3 spans 14 residues. With no exceptions, donors were healthy Caucasians. Note on this clonotype: Antigen: not known.

The cDNA had a unique molecular identifier and a template-switch universal primer site. From the 5' RACE reads, TCRdb called clonotypes with MiXCR, one entry per CDR3 protein. In the table there are 450,000 or so distinct CDR3 sequences, over 12% of which are singletons. The same data also contributed to another study, on yellow fever vaccine responses in identical twins.

The TCR sequence derives from a woman aged 18-30 years in good health. Material for sequencing was CD4+ T cells sorted from blood. The rearrangement links TRBV29-1 to TRBJ2-1; the D gene could be TRBD1 or TRBD2 (7 bases each). For the CDR3, the DNA is TGCAGCGTTACCGCAGGGGGGGCCTACAATGAGCAGTTCTTC. Its translation is CSVTAGGAYNEQFF.